The 22 T cell receptor beta chains presented below share a single source sample, sequenced in a study of PD-1 blockade in classical Hodgkin lymphoma. In every patient, relapse followed autologous stem cell transplantation, while exposure to brentuximab vedotin differed. Clones were read by immunoSEQ multiplex PCR, and TCRdb kept only the in-frame ones, dropping some. The sample holds more than 35,000 clones; 70% to 80% are singletons and the top ten take about a tenth. The sequencing used peripheral blood mononuclear cells (PBMCs), collected at baseline. The receptors come from a human donor with classical Hodgkin lymphoma.

This sequence joins TRBV11-2 and TRBJ2-3, with 7 bases identical to TRBD2. V shed 1 base, J shed 7 bases, and the junction held 8 bases outside the gene matches. The CDR3 has 15 residues. Germline V gives CDR1 SGHAT, CDR2 FQNNGV. CDR3 sequence: CASSLAGGGGNTQYF. CDR3 nucleotide sequence: TGTGCCAGCAGCTTAGCGGGGGGAGGCGGGAATACGCAGTATTTT.

The chain couples TRBV12-5 to TRBJ1-5; 9 bases are a match to TRBD1. V lost 0 bases and J lost 6; bases outside the gene matches: 12. The CDR3 consists of 18 residues. In germline, CDR1 is LGHNT, CDR2 FRNRAP. Written as DNA, the CDR3 is TGTGCTAGTGGTTTGGTACTCGGGACAGGGAGAGAGGGTCAGCCCCAGCATTTT. Residues: CASGLVLGTGREGQPQHF.

CDR3 sequence reads: CASSLGEKLFF. Written as DNA, the CDR3 is TGTGCCAGCAGTTTGGGTGAAAAACTGTTTTTT. The genes are TRBV28 and TRBJ1-4; no definite D call. The CDR3 extends over 11 amino acids. Per the germline V gene, CDR1 is MDHEN and CDR2 is SYDVKM. V lost 3 bases to trimming and J lost 7 bases, with 3 bases between them.

The chain links TRBV2 to TRBJ1-2; D not certain. This CDR3 contains 14 residues. V lost 8 bases to trimming and J lost 5 bases, with 18 bases between them. CDR1 is SNHLY and CDR2 is FYNNEI in the germline V gene. The CDR3 sequence is CASRPGSAGYGYTF. The CDR3 DNA reads as TGTGCCAGCCGTCCGGGATCCGCTGGGTATGGCTACACCTTC. The full variable domain, rest sourced from reference TRBV2 and TRBJ1-2, is EPEVTQTPSHQVTQMGQEVILRCVPISNHLYFYWYRQILGQKVEFLVSFYNNEISEKSEIFDDQFSVERPDGSNFTLKIRSTKLEDSAMYFCASRPGSAGYGYTFGSGTRLTVV.

The rearrangement links TRBV15 to TRBJ1-1; 8 nucleotides match TRBD1. CDR1 and CDR2 from the germline V gene are LNHNV and YYDKDF (reference sequence). Unmatched junction bases numbered 4, after V lost 3 bases and J lost 1 base. The CDR3 length is 15 residues. The CDR3 is CATSRGGTGNTEAFF. For the CDR3, the DNA is TGTGCCACCAGCAGGGGGGGGACAGGGAACACTGAAGCTTTCTTT.

This clone was observed once. The CDR3 protein is CASSLWVPTDTQYF. The CDR3 bases are TGCGCCAGCAGCTTGTGGGTCCCCACAGATACGCAGTATTTT. The chain employs TRBV5-1 and TRBJ2-3; D call uncertain. Germline V lookup: CDR1 SGHRS, CDR2 YFSETQ. The CDR3 covers 14 residues. Trimming took off 1 base at V and 2 bases at J, with 8 bases between the two ends.

V usage is TRBV11-3 and J usage is TRBJ2-3; TRBD1 is a possible D gene (6 bases). From germline, CDR1 is SGHNT and CDR2 YENEEA. V shed 0 bases and J shed 1 base, with 11 bases lying between them. CDR3 length equals 16 residues. DNA for the CDR3: TGTGCCAGCAGCTTAGATAACAGGGAACGCACAGATACGCAGTATTTT. Encoded protein: CASSLDNRERTDTQYF.

This rearrangement joins TRBV28 to TRBJ2-7, with 10 bases aligning to TRBD2. The CDR3 has 15 residues. Germline V gene lookup returns CDR1 MDHEN and CDR2 SYDVKM. The junction had 6 bases not matched to a gene; V was cut back by 3 bases and J by 4 bases. CDR3 residues: CASSFLAGVKYEQYF. CDR3 nucleotide sequence: TGTGCCAGCAGTTTCCTAGCGGGAGTAAAATACGAGCAGTACTTC.

This chain connects TRBV9 to TRBJ2-5; a weak D match, TRBD2 (5 bases). Germline V gives CDR1 SGDLS, CDR2 YYNGEE. CDR3 length: 13 amino acids. V gave up 0 bases and J gave up 7 bases, with 10 bases separating them. Here the CDR3 reads CASSVGGLGTQYF. CDR3 bases: TGTGCCAGCAGCGTAGGAGGGTTGGGGACCCAGTACTTC.

This clone was detected once. The V and J genes are TRBV14 and TRBJ2-5; 10 bases match TRBD1. Germline lookup yields CDR1 SGHDN and CDR2 FVKESK. CDR3 length: 16 amino acids. J gave up 2 bases and V 3 bases, and 6 bases lay outside the gene matches. CDR3 sequence (DNA): TGTGCCAGCAGCCAGACAGGGGGCGCGAGTCAAGAGACCCAGTACTTC. This encodes CASSQTGGASQETQYF.

The chain links TRBV7-2 to TRBJ2-5; 7 nucleotides match TRBD2. The DNA end is a closer match to TRBJ2-7, so the J assignment may be wrong. This CDR3 has 13 amino acids. Germline V CDR1 and CDR2: SGHTA, FQGNSA. The CDR3, as DNA: TGTGCCAGCAGCCATGGACTAGTGTACGAGCAGTACTTC. This sequence encodes CASSHGLVYEQYF.

V usage is TRBV27 and J usage is TRBJ2-5; 9 bases align to TRBD2. The V gene end was trimmed by 10 bases and the J gene end by 2 bases; junction bases not matched to a gene: 8. The CDR3 length is 14 residues. Germline V gene lookup returns CDR1 MNHEY and CDR2 SMNVEV (reference sequence). The CDR3: CATSPSGKQETQYF. CDR3 nucleotide sequence: TGTGCCACCAGCCCTAGCGGGAAGCAAGAGACCCAGTACTTC.

The rearrangement joins TRBV15 to TRBJ2-7; 10 positions match TRBD2. After removal of 4 bases from V and 6 bases from J, the junction contained 9 bases not matched to a gene. CDR1 is LNHNV and CDR2 is YYDKDF in the germline V gene (reference sequence). The CDR3 contains 15 residues. The CDR3 bases are TGTGCCACCAGCATCGGCCTAGCGGGAGAGGCCGAGCAGTACTTC. Its translation: CATSIGLAGEAEQYF. The full variable domain, completed using reference TRBV15 and TRBJ2-7, is DAMVIQNPRYQVTQFGKPVTLSCSQTLNHNVMYWYQQKSSQAPKLLFHYYDKDFNNEADTPDNFQSRRPNTSFCFLDIRSPGLGDTAMYLCATSIGLAGEAEQYFGPGTRLTVT.

A word on this clone: At the DNA level, this CDR3 is encoded by other sequences in the same sample as well. The V and J genes are TRBV6-1 and TRBJ2-7; D remains unclear. From germline, CDR1 is MNHNS and CDR2 SASEGT. V lost 0 bases and J 2 bases, leaving 5 bases between the germline ends. This CDR3 spans 13 amino acids. The CDR3 region is CASSEAQPYEQYF. In DNA, the CDR3 is TGTGCCAGCAGTGAAGCTCAGCCCTACGAGCAGTACTTC.

The chain employs TRBV7-2 and TRBJ1-2; TRBD1 might be the D (6 bases). Germline CDR1 is SGHTA and CDR2 is FQGNSA. CDR3 size: 14 residues. Trimming removed 1 base at V and 5 bases at J, with 11 bases between. The CDR3 loop reads CASSLERGAYGYTF. CDR3 DNA sequence: TGTGCCAGCAGCTTAGAAAGGGGGGCTTATGGCTACACCTTC.

Only a few counts were recorded for this clone. V is TRBV18 and J is TRBJ2-7, with 8 bases lining up with TRBD2. Per germline, CDR1 KGHSH and CDR2 LQKENI. J lost 6 bases, V lost 3 bases, and 10 bases had no gene match. This CDR3 region has 15 residues. The CDR3, as DNA: TGTGCCAGCTCACCCCAAAGCGGGAGAGGTCGCGAGCAGTACTTC. It yields the protein CASSPQSGRGREQYF.

This chain joins TRBV5-5 and TRBJ1-4; D is perhaps TRBD1 (6 bases). The CDR3 consists of 19 residues. The germline V gene encodes CDR1 SGHKS and CDR2 YYEKEE (reference sequence). Deletions cut 0 bases from V and 3 bases from J, with 21 bases between. As DNA, the CDR3 is TGTGCCAGCAGCTTGGTACTGGGGGCGCGGGATTCCGCTAATGAAAAACTGTTTTTT. Protein product: CASSLVLGARDSANEKLFF.

The chain has TRBV7-9 and TRBJ2-5; TRBD2 aligns across 7 bases. Germline V lookup: CDR1 SEHNR, CDR2 FQNEAQ (reference sequence). The ends lost 5 bases at V and 9 bases at J; junction bases unmatched: 12. CDR3 length equals 14 residues. CDR3 sequence (DNA): TGTGCCAGCAGCCGACGCCAGGCGGGAGTGTCCCAGTACTTC. This translates into CASSRRQAGVSQYF. Full variable domain (rest looked up from reference TRBV7-9 and TRBJ2-5): DTGVSQNPRHKITKRGQNVTFRCDPISEHNRLYWYRQTLGQGPEFLTYFQNEAQLEKSRLLSDRFSAERPKGSFSTLEIQRTEQGDSAMYLCASSRRQAGVSQYFGPGTRLLVL.

The chain carries TRBV2 and TRBJ2-3; 7 positions match TRBD2. The CDR3 spans 15 residues. V shed 7 bases and J 1 base; nucleotides not matched to a gene: 8. CDR1 is SNHLY, CDR2 FYNNEI, per germline. In nucleotides, the CDR3 is TGTGCCAGCAAAAGCGGAGCGGGGCGCACAGATACGCAGTATTTT. The encoded protein is CASKSGAGRTDTQYF.

This clone was seen a single time. The chain links TRBV5-6 to TRBJ1-1; D uncertain. V dropped 3 bases and J dropped 0 bases, with 6 bases sitting between them. This CDR3 is 13 amino acids long. Germline V CDR1 and CDR2: SGHDT, YYEEEE. CDR3 in DNA: TGTGCCAGCAGCTCCGAAATGAACACTGAAGCTTTCTTT. Amino acid sequence: CASSSEMNTEAFF.

The CDR3 coding sequence is TGTGCCAGCAGTTACTCGTCGGTAATAAACACTGAAGCTTTCTTT. Protein: CASSYSSVINTEAFF. The chain is built from TRBV6-6 and TRBJ1-1; no definite D call. The germline V and J ends were trimmed by 0 bases and 2 bases, with 10 bases remaining between them. Germline assignment: CDR1 MNHNY and CDR2 SVGAGI (reference sequence). This CDR3 has 15 amino acids.

The chain couples TRBV27 to TRBJ2-7; D gene unclear. Trimming removed 2 bases from V and 7 bases from J, with 18 bases in between. Germline loops: CDR1 MNHEY, CDR2 SMNVEV (reference sequence). The CDR3 covers 15 residues. This CDR3 reads CASSLRFGVGFEQYF. The CDR3 DNA is TGTGCCAGCAGTTTACGTTTTGGGGTTGGATTTGAGCAGTACTTC.